The following is a T cell receptor beta chain sequence with its context. Its specificity is not known. Other nucleotide sequences in the sample specify the same CDR3. The data originate from a study of shared clonotypes between healthy human individuals. Study details: The plates for each donor numbered three CD4 naive, three CD4 memory, two CD8 naive and one CD8 memory.

The ends were cut back, 2 bases at V and 7 bases at J, with 12 bases in the middle. The CDR3 has 14 amino acids. CDR1 and CDR2 (germline): SNHLY, FYNNEI. Study-wide results and caveats: A generally larger estimated richness was seen in naive subsets than in memory subsets. Represented genetic and exposure-history diversity was restricted by having few donors.

The run depth of the assay was deep. Profiled with immunoSEQ multiplex PCR; TCRdb holds only in-frame clones, not every one. The table shows a few million clones, with approximately 95% occurring only once. This clonotype originated in a man younger than 35 in good health. Some clones in this sample may be carry-over from other donors' samples. Sample: naive CD4+ T cells from PBMCs. The subset is: CD45RA+ positively selected. The chain employs TRBV2 and TRBJ1-5; D is unclear. CDR3 loop: CASSERTEDQPQHF. CDR3 bases: TGTGCCAGCAGTGAAAGAACGGAAGACCAGCCCCAGCATTTT.